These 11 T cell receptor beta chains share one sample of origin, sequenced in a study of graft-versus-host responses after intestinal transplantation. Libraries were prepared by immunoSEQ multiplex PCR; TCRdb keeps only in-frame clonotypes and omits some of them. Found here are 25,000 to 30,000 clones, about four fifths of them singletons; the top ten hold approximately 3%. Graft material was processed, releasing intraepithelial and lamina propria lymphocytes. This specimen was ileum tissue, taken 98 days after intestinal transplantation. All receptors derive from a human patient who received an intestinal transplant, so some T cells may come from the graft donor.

The DNA of the CDR3 is TGTGCCAGCAGGTTCAGGGGGATTTCCTACGAGCAGTACTTC. It is translated as CASRFRGISYEQYF. V usage is TRBV27 and J usage is TRBJ2-7; 7 nucleotides match TRBD1. The CDR3 totals 14 residues. The germline gives CDR1 MNHEY, CDR2 SMNVEV (reference sequence). Germline trimming cut 6 bases from V and 1 base from J; bases unmatched to any gene: 6.

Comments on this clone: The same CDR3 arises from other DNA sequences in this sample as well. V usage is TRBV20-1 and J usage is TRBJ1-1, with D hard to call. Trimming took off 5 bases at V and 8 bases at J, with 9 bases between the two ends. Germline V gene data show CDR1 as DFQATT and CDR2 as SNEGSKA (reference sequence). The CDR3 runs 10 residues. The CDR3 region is CSALRAEAFF. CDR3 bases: TGCAGTGCTTTGCGAGCGGAAGCTTTCTTT.

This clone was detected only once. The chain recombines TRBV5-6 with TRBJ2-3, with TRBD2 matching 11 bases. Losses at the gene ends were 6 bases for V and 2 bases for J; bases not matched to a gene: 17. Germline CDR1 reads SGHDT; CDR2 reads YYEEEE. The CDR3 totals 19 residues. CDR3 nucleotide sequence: TGTGCCAGCACCCCGGGGGCTAGCGGGGGGACGATTTACACAGATACGCAGTATTTT. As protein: CASTPGASGGTIYTDTQYF.

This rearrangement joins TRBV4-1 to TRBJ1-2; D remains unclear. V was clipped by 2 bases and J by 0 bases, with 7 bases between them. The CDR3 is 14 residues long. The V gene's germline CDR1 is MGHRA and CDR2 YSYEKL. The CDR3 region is CASSQIGANYGYTF. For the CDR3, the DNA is TGCGCCAGCAGCCAAATCGGGGCTAACTATGGCTACACCTTC.

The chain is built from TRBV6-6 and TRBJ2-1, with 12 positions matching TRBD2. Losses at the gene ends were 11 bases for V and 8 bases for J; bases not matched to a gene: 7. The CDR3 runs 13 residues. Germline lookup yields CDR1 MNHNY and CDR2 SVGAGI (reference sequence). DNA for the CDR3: TGTGCCTGTTCGGGACTAGCGGGCGATGAGCAGTTCTTC. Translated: CACSGLAGDEQFF.

The CDR3: CASSSTRTGGYEQYF. The CDR3, as DNA: TGTGCCAGCAGCTCTACCCGGACAGGGGGCTACGAGCAGTACTTC. This chain uses TRBV5-8 with TRBJ2-7; 10 bases match TRBD1. CDR3 size: 15 residues. Germline CDR1 reads SGHTS; CDR2 reads YDEGEE. The junction had 6 bases not matched to a gene; V was cut back by 3 bases and J by 3 bases.

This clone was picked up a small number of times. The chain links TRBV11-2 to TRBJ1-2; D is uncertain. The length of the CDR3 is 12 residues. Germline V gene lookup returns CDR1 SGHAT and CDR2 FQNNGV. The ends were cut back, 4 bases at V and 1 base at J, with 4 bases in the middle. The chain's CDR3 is CASSSNNYGYTF. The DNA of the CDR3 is TGTGCCAGCAGCTCTAATAACTATGGCTACACCTTC.

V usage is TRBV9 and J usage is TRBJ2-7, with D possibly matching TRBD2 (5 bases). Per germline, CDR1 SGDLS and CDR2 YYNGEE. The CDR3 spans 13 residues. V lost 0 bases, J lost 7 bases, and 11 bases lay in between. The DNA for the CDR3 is TGTGCCAGCAGCGTAGCCCCGTCGGGGGAGCAGTACTTC. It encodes CASSVAPSGEQYF. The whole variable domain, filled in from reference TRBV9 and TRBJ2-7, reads DSGVTQTPKHLITATGQRVTLRCSPRSGDLSVYWYQQSLDQGLQFLIQYYNGEERAKGNILERFSAQQFPDLHSELNLSSLELGDSALYFCASSVAPSGEQYFGPGTRLTVT.

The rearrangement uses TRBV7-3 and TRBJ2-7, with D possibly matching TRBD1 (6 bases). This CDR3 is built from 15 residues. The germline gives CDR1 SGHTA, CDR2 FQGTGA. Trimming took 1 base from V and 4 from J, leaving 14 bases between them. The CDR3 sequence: CASSLIGGGSYEQYF. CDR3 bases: TGTGCCAGCAGCTTAATAGGTGGGGGCTCTTACGAGCAGTACTTC.

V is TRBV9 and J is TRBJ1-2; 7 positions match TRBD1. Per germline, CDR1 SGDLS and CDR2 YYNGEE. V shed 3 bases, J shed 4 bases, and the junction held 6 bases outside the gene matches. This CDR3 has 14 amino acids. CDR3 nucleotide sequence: TGTGCCAGCAGCGCCACAGGGGATGGCTATGGCTACACCTTC. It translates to CASSATGDGYGYTF.

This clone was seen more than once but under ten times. The CDR3 sequence: CASRPGDEKLFF. The CDR3 DNA reads TGTGCCAGCAGACCAGGGGATGAAAAACTGTTTTTT. V and J are TRBV7-9 and TRBJ1-4, with D maybe TRBD1 (6 bases). The germline gives CDR1 SEHNR, CDR2 FQNEAQ (reference sequence). This CDR3 spans 12 amino acids. The V end was cut by 6 bases, the J end by 6 bases, with 8 bases between.